This TCR beta chain was identified in a study of blood T cell repertoires in COVID-19. Original methodology: Amplification of reference gene primers was used by the study to estimate nucleated cell counts. The repertoire was sequenced with immunoSEQ multiplex PCR; TCRdb's copy has only in-frame clones and lacks some. V and J calls and clone size are copied from that table; D and trimming were computed from the DNA. The data show 300,000 to 450,000 clones, with more than 70% seen just once and around 9.3% held by the top ten. The CDR3 contains 16 residues. The germline CDR1 and CDR2 sequences are MNHEY and SMNVEV (reference sequence). V lost 5 bases, J lost 4 bases, and 8 bases stayed unmatched.

The sample comprised peripheral blood. The origin of this receptor is a woman under 40 with COVID-19, enrolled during active disease. This chain joins TRBV27 and TRBJ2-1; 10 bases map to TRBD2. The CDR3 loop reads CASSPGTSGAYNEQFF. The CDR3 nucleotides read TGTGCCAGCAGTCCGGGAACTAGCGGGGCTTACAATGAGCAGTTCTTC.